Shown below are 8 T cell receptor beta chains from a single sample sequenced in a study of shared clonotypes between healthy human individuals. TCRdb's copy holds only in-frame clones and misses some; the assay was immunoSEQ multiplex PCR. Of some 1.4 million clones in the sample, roughly 96% are singletons; the top ten hold roughly 1.1%. Specimen: naive CD4+ T cells sorted from blood. As to subset: CD45RA+ positively selected. These receptors were obtained from a man aged 30 to 39 in good health.

The chain has TRBV11-2 and TRBJ2-5, with D perhaps assigned TRBD1 or TRBD2 (6 bases each). Looked up from germline, CDR1 is SGHAT and CDR2 is FQNNGV. With 1 base removed from V and 1 base from J, the gap between germline ends came to 16 bases. The CDR3 has 17 amino acids. This chain's CDR3 is CASSLVLGATSQETQYF. The CDR3 DNA reads TGTGCCAGCAGCTTAGTTCTGGGGGCGACTAGCCAAGAGACCCAGTACTTC.

The J gene is TRBJ2-7, the V gene TRBV14, with D unclear. Looked up from germline, CDR1 is SGHDN and CDR2 is FVKESK. The CDR3 is 13 residues long. Deletions cut 3 bases from V and 3 bases from J, with 9 bases between. The DNA for the CDR3 is TGTGCCAGCAGCCAGGCAGTAGGCTACGAGCAGTACTTC. The encoded protein is CASSQAVGYEQYF.

V gene TRBV10-3 combines with J gene TRBJ1-1; D call uncertain. CDR1 and CDR2 from the germline V gene are ENHRY and SYGVKD. This CDR3 comprises 15 residues. V lost 4 bases to trimming and J lost 1 base, with 13 bases between them. The CDR3 loop reads CAISGEIGKNTEAFF. The CDR3 DNA sequence: TGTGCCATCAGTGGAGAGATTGGCAAGAACACTGAAGCTTTCTTT.

This clone was recorded once. The CDR3 spells CASSGSTDSGNTIYF. CDR3 nucleotides: TGTGCCAGCAGTGGGTCGACAGACTCTGGAAACACCATATATTTT. The V gene is TRBV6-1, the J gene TRBJ1-3; D perhaps matches TRBD1 (5 bases). The CDR3 is 15 amino acids. Between the trimmed V and J ends, which lost 4 bases and 0 bases, there was a span of 10 bases. Germline values: CDR1 MNHNS, CDR2 SASEGT.

The CDR3 DNA reads as TGTGCCAGCAGGACCGGGCCTTATGGCTACACCTTC. This codes for CASRTGPYGYTF. The J gene is TRBJ1-2, the V gene TRBV28; D ambiguous. The CDR3 consists of 12 residues. The V gene lost 6 bases and the J gene lost 5 bases, with 10 bases spanning the gap. In germline, CDR1 is MDHEN, CDR2 SYDVKM.

This chain connects TRBV6-1 to TRBJ2-2, with D unclear. V lost 4 bases and J lost 0, with 12 bases in between. CDR1 and CDR2 (germline): MNHNS, SASEGT. The CDR3 runs to 16 residues. The CDR3 region is CASSALGYANTGELFF. The CDR3 coding sequence is TGTGCCAGCAGTGCTCTGGGGTACGCGAACACCGGGGAGCTGTTTTTT.

V is TRBV5-1 and J is TRBJ2-1; D may be TRBD1 or TRBD2 (5 bases each). With 4 bases removed from V and 7 bases from J, the gap between germline ends came to 21 bases. Germline V gene data show CDR1 as SGHRS and CDR2 as YFSETQ. The CDR3 spans 16 residues. The CDR3 region is CASSLTNYRDANEQFF. The CDR3 DNA is TGCGCCAGCAGCCTCACCAACTACCGGGACGCAAATGAGCAGTTCTTC.

In regard to this clone: Within the sample, other DNA sequences also encode this same CDR3. CDR3 sequence reads: CASSYLGGTDTQYF. The DNA for the CDR3 is TGTGCCAGCAGTTACCTGGGGGGCACAGATACGCAGTATTTT. This sequence joins TRBV6-6 and TRBJ2-3; D tentatively fits TRBD1 or TRBD2 (5 bases each). This CDR3 spans 14 amino acids. V gave up 2 bases and J gave up 1 base, with 7 bases separating them. The germline V gene encodes CDR1 MNHNY and CDR2 SVGAGI (reference sequence).